The 22 T cell receptor beta chains reported below all come from one sample, sequenced in a study of T cell repertoires in cytomegalovirus infection. MiXCR, applied by TCRdb to the reads, yields one record per CDR3 protein. The data hold about 830,000 distinct CDR3 sequences, with over 25% observed a single time. These receptors lack a known antigen. Material: cultured CD8+ T cells from PBMCs, obtained from culture after CMV antigen stimulation. These receptors were taken from a human donor in good health (CMV status not recorded). Some clones in this sample may be carry-over from other donors' samples.

This clonotype was seen a handful of times. The rearrangement joins TRBV6-2 or TRBV6-3 to TRBJ2-7; D might be TRBD1 (6 bases). The germline gives CDR1 MNHEY, CDR2 SVGEGT. This CDR3 has 16 residues. Trimming took off 6 bases at V and 0 bases at J, with 18 bases between the two ends. In DNA form, the CDR3 reads TGTGCCAGCAGCTGGGGCAGGGGCCCAAGCTCCTACGAGCAGTACGTC. Protein product: CASSWGRGPSSYEQYV.

In its sample, this clonotype was seen a few times. The chain employs TRBV6-6 and TRBJ2-7; D is possibly TRBD2 (6 bases). Germline values: CDR1 MNHNY, CDR2 SVGAGI (reference sequence). CDR3 length: 13 amino acids. Trimming took off 3 bases at V and 3 bases at J, with 9 bases between the two ends. The CDR3 reads CASSYVGGYEQYF. DNA for the CDR3: TGTGCCAGCAGTTATGTGGGGGGCTACGAGCAGTACTTC.

The V and J genes are TRBV7-9 and TRBJ1-1; D possibly corresponds to TRBD1 (5 bases). The CDR3 length is 15 residues. Trimming took 5 bases from V and 3 from J, leaving 16 bases between them. Germline loops: CDR1 SEHNR, CDR2 FQNEAQ (reference sequence). In nucleotides, the CDR3 is TGTGCCAGCAGCACGAGGGGCAGGGTGGACACTGAAGCTTTCTTT. Translation: CASSTRGRVDTEAFF.

The V call is TRBV27, the J call TRBJ1-2; 7 nucleotides agree with TRBD1. Trimming took 6 bases from V and 3 from J; bases not matched to a gene: 10. The CDR3 loop spans 15 amino acids. CDR1 and CDR2 (germline): MNHEY, SMNVEV (reference sequence). The CDR3 protein is CASRFGTDPYYGYTF. The DNA of the CDR3 is TGTGCCAGCAGATTTGGGACAGATCCATACTATGGCTACACCTTC.

The V call is TRBV5-6, the J call TRBJ1-1; D is undetermined. CDR1 and CDR2 (germline): SGHDT, YYEEEE. V was clipped by 1 base and J by 1 base, with 8 bases between them. The CDR3 loop spans 14 amino acids. The CDR3 DNA is TGTGCCAGCAGCTTGTGGGCCAGGAACACTGAAGCTTTCTTT. This encodes CASSLWARNTEAFF.

V is TRBV4-3 and J is TRBJ2-3, with D perhaps TRBD2 (7 bases). CDR1 and CDR2 (germline): LGHNA, YSLEER. Trimming removed 3 bases at V and 2 bases at J, with 18 bases between. This CDR3 is built from 17 residues. CDR3 residues: CASSQYTAGAPTDTQYF. CDR3 in DNA: TGCGCCAGCAGCCAGTACACGGCGGGGGCCCCCACAGATACGCAGTATTTT.

This clonotype is a singleton in its sample. This may arise from a read error, as a much more abundant clone is one base away. The genes are TRBV6-1 and TRBJ2-7, with a tentative D call TRBD1 (6 bases). Germline assignment: CDR1 MNHNS and CDR2 SASEGT. This CDR3 region has 14 residues. The CDR3 sequence is CVSSVGQSSYEQYF. For the CDR3, the DNA is TGTGTCAGCAGTGTAGGACAGTCGTCCTACGAGCAGTACTTC.

This clonotype turned up a few times. V and J are TRBV10-3 and TRBJ2-1; D not resolved. The CDR3 is made up of 11 amino acids. The V end lost 3 bases, the J end lost 14 bases, and 11 bases lay between the germline ends. Germline loops: CDR1 ENHRY, CDR2 SYGVKD. Written as DNA, the CDR3 is TGTGCCATCAGTGAAGGGCGAGGAGAGTTCTTC. Translated, it gives CAISEGRGEFF.

This clonotype was found a few times. This chain connects TRBV7-6 to TRBJ2-3; D ambiguous. This CDR3 spans 15 amino acids. Germline CDR1 is SGHVS and CDR2 is FNYEAQ. V was shortened by 1 base and J by 3 bases, with 11 bases between the two germline ends. In DNA form, the CDR3 reads TGTGCCAGCAGCTTAGAGGGATTGTGGACAGATACGCAGTATTTT. It codes for CASSLEGLWTDTQYF.

This clonotype was seen only a few times. The chain is built from TRBV11-2 and TRBJ2-2; a possible D gene is TRBD2 (6 bases). Trimming cost V 7 bases and J 2 bases, with 17 bases left between them. Germline V lookup: CDR1 SGHAT, CDR2 FQNNGV. The CDR3 is made up of 16 amino acids. The CDR3 region has the DNA TGTGCCAGCACCCTCTTGCCGGGGGTAAACACCGGGGAGCTGTTTTTT. Protein: CASTLLPGVNTGELFF.

The J gene is TRBJ1-5, the V gene TRBV28, with a possible D match to TRBD1 (5 bases). The CDR3 totals 16 residues. Deletions cut 3 bases from V and 7 bases from J, with 19 bases between. Germline V CDR1 and CDR2: MDHEN, SYDVKM. DNA for the CDR3: TGTGCCAGCAGTTTTTTCAGGGTAAGGGAAGGACAGCCCCAGCATTTT. It is translated as CASSFFRVREGQPQHF. Using reference TRBV28 and TRBJ1-5 for the parts outside the CDR3, the full variable domain is DVKVTQSSRYLVKRTGEKVFLECVQDMDHENMFWYRQDPGLGLRLIYFSYDVKMKEKGDIPEGYSVSREKKERFSLILESASTNQTSMYLCASSFFRVREGQPQHFGDGTRLSIL.

The V gene is TRBV7-3, the J gene TRBJ1-4; 10 bases agree with TRBD1. Germline-derived CDR1 and CDR2 are SGHTA and FQGTGA. This CDR3 is 13 amino acids long. V was clipped by 2 bases and J by 10 bases; unmatched bases: 1. CDR3 sequence: CASSLRTGGKLFF. In DNA form, the CDR3 reads TGTGCCAGCAGCTTACGGACAGGGGGAAAACTGTTTTTT.

The table lists this clonotype with a few counts. This chain links TRBV15 with TRBJ1-2; D gene unclear. The CDR3 totals 15 residues. V dropped 0 bases and J dropped 1 base, with 9 bases sitting between them. Germline CDR1 LNHNV, CDR2 YYDKDF (reference sequence). The CDR3, as DNA: TGTGCCACCAGCAGAGATCCCACAGATAACTATGGCTACACCTTC. It is translated as CATSRDPTDNYGYTF.

The chain employs TRBV23-1 and TRBJ2-7; 10 positions match TRBD1. TRBV23-1 is known as an ORF, though its function is uncertain. The CDR3 is made up of 14 amino acids. The ends lost 3 bases at V and 5 bases at J; junction bases unmatched: 4. In DNA form, the CDR3 reads TGCGCCAGCAGTCAGCTGACAGGGGGCCACGAGCAGTACGTC. Its protein is CASSQLTGGHEQYV.

This clonotype came up a few times. The chain links TRBV6-2 or TRBV6-3 to TRBJ2-7; 8 nucleotides align to TRBD1. This CDR3 region has 16 residues. With 2 bases clipped from V and 0 bases from J, the junction kept 6 bases outside the gene matches. Germline V gene sequence: CDR1 MNHEY, CDR2 SVGEGT. The CDR3 nucleotides are TGTGCCAGCAGTTACACACGGACAGGGAGCTCCTACGAGCAGTACGTC. Protein sequence: CASSYTRTGSSYEQYV.

The rearrangement links TRBV10-2 to TRBJ1-2; no clear D gene. The germline gives CDR1 WSHSY, CDR2 SAAADI. The CDR3 contains 15 residues. V lost 1 base to trimming and J lost 2 bases, with 11 bases between them. This chain's CDR3 is CASSELVGENYGYTF. The CDR3 DNA is TGCGCCAGCAGTGAGTTGGTCGGGGAAAACTATGGCTACACCTTC.

This chain links TRBV10-3 with TRBJ1-1; 8 positions agree with TRBD1. Germline V gene lookup returns CDR1 ENHRY and CDR2 SYGVKD. The CDR3 has 14 amino acids. The ends lost 2 bases at V and 5 bases at J; junction bases unmatched: 4. CDR3 region: CAISETGGGTEAFF. The CDR3 region has the DNA TGTGCCATCAGTGAGACAGGGGGTGGGACTGAAGCTTTCTTT.

This sequence joins TRBV29-1 and TRBJ2-1; 10 bases line up with TRBD2. This CDR3 is 13 amino acids long. Germline V gives CDR1 SQVTM, CDR2 ANQGSEA. The V segment lost 2 bases and the J segment 10 bases; nucleotides outside the gene matches: 5. CDR3 in amino acids: CSVESGGAGEQFF. Here the CDR3 DNA reads TGCAGCGTTGAAAGCGGGGGGGCCGGGGAGCAGTTCTTC.

This clonotype has more than one count but fewer than ten. The chain is built from TRBV4-2 and TRBJ2-1; 11 bases are shared with TRBD2. V shed 3 bases, J shed 4 bases, and the junction held 5 bases outside the gene matches. This CDR3 has 16 residues. Per germline, CDR1 LGHNA and CDR2 YNFKEQ. CDR3 amino acids: CASSQRLAGPYNEQFF. CDR3 sequence (DNA): TGTGCCAGCAGCCAGCGACTAGCGGGGCCGTACAATGAGCAGTTCTTC.

The V gene is TRBV7-6, the J gene TRBJ2-2; TRBD1 might be the D (5 bases). V was cut by 0 bases and J by 5 bases, with 16 bases left in between. This CDR3 spans 17 amino acids. CDR1 SGHVS and CDR2 FNYEAQ come from the germline V gene. In DNA, the CDR3 is TGTGCCAGCAGCTTAGCGCAAGGGGATACCCCTACCGGGGAGCTGTTTTTT. Translated: CASSLAQGDTPTGELFF.

V and J are TRBV2 and TRBJ1-1, with D tentatively TRBD1 (5 bases). This CDR3 has 13 amino acids. The germline CDR1 and CDR2 sequences are SNHLY and FYNNEI. Trimming removed 10 bases from V and 0 bases from J, with 12 bases in between. The CDR3 loop is CATVGGLNTEAFF. DNA for the CDR3: TGTGCCACCGTCGGGGGATTGAACACTGAAGCTTTCTTT.

The chain employs TRBV2 and TRBJ1-2, with D tentatively TRBD1 (5 bases). Per germline, CDR1 SNHLY and CDR2 FYNNEI. The V end lost 8 bases, the J end lost 5 bases, and 15 bases lay between the germline ends. The CDR3 length is 13 residues. CDR3 residues: CASVRTGDYGYTF. The CDR3 bases are TGTGCCAGCGTACGAACGGGGGATTATGGCTACACCTTC.